A selection of T cell receptor beta chains follows, all from one sample in a study of T cell changes during pregnancy in multiple sclerosis. Assay: immunoSEQ multiplex PCR; the TCRdb copy retains only in-frame clones and omits some. The sample comprises 52,000 or so clones, around nine tenths of which are singletons, and 0.25% to 0.3% rests with the top ten. The material sequenced was CD4+ T cells from peripheral blood mononuclear cells, taken in the second trimester of pregnancy. All receptors derive from a female donor with multiple sclerosis, enrolled in a pregnancy study. CDR3s include the opening cysteine and the closing phenylalanine or tryptophan. The D gene is left open where the match is weak. Size is omitted from some rows. Given values are once, few, many or a class for expanded clones.

>TRBJ2-3|NA|TRBV5-1|NA
TGCGCCAGCAGCGTGAACCGGAGACGAACAGATACGCAGTATTTT
CASSVNRRRTDTQYF
>TRBJ2-5|NA|TRBV2|NA
TGTGCCAGCAGTACTCGGGCAGGGGAGACCCAGTACTTC
CASSTRAGETQYF
>TRBJ2-7|NA|TRBV5-1|TRBD1
TGCGCCAGCAGCTGGACAGGGGACGGCTACGAGCAGTACTTC
CASSWTGDGYEQYF
>TRBJ2-3|NA|TRBV5-4|TRBD2
TGTGCCAGCAGCTCGGGACTAGCGGGAGGGGATACGCAGTATTTT
CASSSGLAGGDTQYF
>TRBJ2-7|NA|TRBV18|TRBD1
TGTGCCAGCTCAGCAGGGGGCGGCGAGCAGTACTTC
CASSAGGGEQYF
>TRBJ2-3|NA|TRBV18|NA
TGTGCCAGCTCACCAAAAAATGGCGCGGCAGATCAGTATTTT
CASSPKNGAADQYF
>TRBJ2-5|once|TRBV7-9|TRBD1
TGTGCCAGCAGTTCCCGACAGGGGGCGTTGGAGACCCAGTACTTC
CASSSRQGALETQYF
>TRBJ2-5|NA|TRBV5-4|TRBD2
TGTGCCAGCAGTAAGCGGGGGGGCCGGGAGACCCAGTACTTC
CASSKRGGRETQYF
>TRBJ2-6|NA|TRBV6-1|NA
TGTGCCAGCAGTGCACAGGGAAGGGGTTATTTGGGGGCCAACGTCCTGACTTTC
CASSAQGRGYLGANVLTF
>TRBJ2-5|NA|TRBV15|NA
TGTGCCACCAGCAGAGACCTAGAAGAGACCCAGTACTTC
CATSRDLEETQYF